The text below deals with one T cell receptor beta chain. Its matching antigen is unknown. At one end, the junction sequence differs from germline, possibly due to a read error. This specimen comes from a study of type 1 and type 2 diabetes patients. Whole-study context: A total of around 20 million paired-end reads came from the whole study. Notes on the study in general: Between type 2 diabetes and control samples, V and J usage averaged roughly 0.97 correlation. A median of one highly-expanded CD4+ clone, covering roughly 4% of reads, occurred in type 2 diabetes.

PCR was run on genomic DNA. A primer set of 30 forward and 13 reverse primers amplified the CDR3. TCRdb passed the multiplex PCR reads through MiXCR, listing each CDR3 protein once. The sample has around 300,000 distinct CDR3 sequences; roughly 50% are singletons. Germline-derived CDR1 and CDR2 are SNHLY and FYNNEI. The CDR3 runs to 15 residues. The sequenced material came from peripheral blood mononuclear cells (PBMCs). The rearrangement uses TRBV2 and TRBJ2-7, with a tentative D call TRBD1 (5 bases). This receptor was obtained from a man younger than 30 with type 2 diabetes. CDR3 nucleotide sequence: TGTGCCACCAGTGATCAGGGATCCTTCCCGTACGAGCAGTACTTC. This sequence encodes CATSDQGSFPYEQYF.